This T cell receptor beta chain was found in a study of cytomegalovirus exposure and HLA in healthy donors. Broader study findings: Later work showed greater clonal expansion in HLA-associated TCR beta chains than in equally common others. Diagnosis of cytomegalovirus status made by the classifier reportedly showed high specificity and sensitivity. Productive status was seen about 87% or about 30% of the time for most TCR beta V segments in an earlier analysis.

As for this clone: Its antigen is not known.

60 Vbeta and 13 Jbeta primers were used in PCR. Some clones are missing from TCRdb's copy, which holds only in-frame ones; the method was immunoSEQ multiplex PCR. Here the sample spans approximately 150,000 clones, about three quarters being singletons. The clonotype was recovered from a man aged 35-49 years in good health and CMV-seropositive. Sequenced material: PBMCs.

The CDR3 sequence: CASSLDGGETQYF. CDR3 bases: TGCGCCAGCAGCTTGGACGGGGGGGAGACCCAGTACTTC. The rearrangement joins TRBV5-1 to TRBJ2-5; 7 bases map to TRBD2. The CDR3 loop spans 13 amino acids. The V gene end was trimmed by 0 bases and the J gene end by 5 bases; junction bases not matched to a gene: 1. Germline values: CDR1 SGHRS, CDR2 YFSETQ.